The present TCR beta chain was sequenced within a study of blood T cell repertoires in COVID-19. Study in general: Sites in the United States, Italy and Spain provided acute and convalescent COVID-19 samples. From T cells, B-cell-depleted T cells, or PBMCs came the material, which was cDNA or gDNA.

Authors' processing steps: Reference gene primer amplification in the assay estimated nucleated cell counts. TCRdb keeps only in-frame clones here, not all; method: immunoSEQ multiplex PCR. The DNA was the basis for D and trimming; V, J and clone size are from that table. This sample has under 45,000 clones, with around 90% found just once. V lost 4 bases to trimming and J lost 1 base; unmatched junction nucleotides: 5. From germline, CDR1 is LGHDT and CDR2 YNNKEL (reference sequence). The CDR3 extends over 17 amino acids. Specimen: peripheral blood. The clonotype originates from a man between 60 and 75 years old with acute or convalescent COVID-19. The gene calls are TRBV3-1 (or the pseudogene TRBV3-2) and TRBJ2-4; 12 nucleotides line up with TRBD2. The chain's CDR3 is CASSPSTSGGAKNIQYF. In nucleotides, the CDR3 is TGTGCCAGCAGCCCTAGTACTAGCGGGGGGGCCAAAAACATTCAGTACTTC.